What follows are 31 T cell receptor beta chains derived from one specimen sequenced in a study of T cell repertoires in MIS-A myocarditis. The assay was immunoSEQ multiplex PCR, and TCRdb's table has in-frame clones only and misses some. The table has about 15,000 clones, over 70% seen once. The sequenced sample consisted of left ventricle heart tissue obtained at autopsy. The receptors were sampled from a man between 18 and 29 years old with fulminant myocarditis from multisystem inflammatory syndrome in adults (MIS-A) after COVID-19.

This clone has a handful of counts. The rearrangement joins TRBV28 to TRBJ1-1, with no clear D. This CDR3 has 13 amino acids. Germline V gene sequence: CDR1 MDHEN, CDR2 SYDVKM. Trimming left V 6 bases short and J 4 bases short, with 12 bases between. The CDR3: CASRPTVPTEAFF. The CDR3 DNA follows: TGTGCCAGCAGACCTACAGTCCCCACTGAAGCTTTCTTT.

The chain joins TRBV6-5 to TRBJ2-1, with 13 bases that match TRBD2. With 6 bases clipped from V and 7 bases from J, the junction kept 6 bases outside the gene matches. The CDR3 runs 15 residues. The germline gives CDR1 MNHEY, CDR2 SVGAGI. The CDR3 DNA reads as TGTGCCAGCAGGGTGACTAGCGGGGGGTTTAATGAGCAGTTCTTC. Amino acids: CASRVTSGGFNEQFF.

The sample holds a few counts of this clone. V usage is TRBV4-2 and J usage is TRBJ2-7, with D unclear. The CDR3 has 13 amino acids. V lost 4 bases and J 3 bases, leaving 10 bases between the germline ends. Germline loops: CDR1 LGHNA, CDR2 YNFKEQ. Here the CDR3 DNA reads TGTGCCAGCAGCCGAGAGAAGGGCTACGAGCAGTACTTC. Translated: CASSREKGYEQYF.

The chain combines TRBV29-1 with TRBJ2-7; D unclear. V was cut by 3 bases and J by 1 base, with 13 bases left in between. There are 14 residues in the CDR3. Germline V gene sequence: CDR1 SQVTM, CDR2 ANQGSEA. The CDR3 coding sequence is TGCAGCGTTGATCATCCGGACGGATCCTACGAGCAGTACTTC. Its protein is CSVDHPDGSYEQYF.

The CDR3 region is CASSFTRVRTEAFF. CDR3 nucleotides: TGTGCCAGCAGCTTCACCAGGGTCAGGACTGAAGCTTTCTTT. The chain links TRBV14 to TRBJ1-1; maybe TRBD1 (5 bases). The CDR3 is made up of 14 amino acids. The V end lost 5 bases, the J end lost 5 bases, and 15 bases lay between the germline ends. The germline CDR1 and CDR2 sequences are SGHDN and FVKESK. Variable domain in full (rest from reference TRBV14 and TRBJ1-1): EAGVTQFPSHSVIEKGQTVTLRCDPISGHDNLYWYRRVMGKEIKFLLHFVKESKQDESGMPNNRFLAERTGGTYSTLKVQPAELEDSGVYFCASSFTRVRTEAFFGQGTRLTVV.

V is TRBV7-2 and J is TRBJ1-3; D call uncertain. Trimming stripped 2 bases from V and 0 bases from J, with 11 bases between. CDR1 and CDR2 (germline): SGHTA, FQGNSA. The CDR3 has 16 residues. The CDR3 is CASSLLSTVSGNTIYF. The DNA of the CDR3 is TGTGCCAGCAGCTTACTGTCCACAGTCTCTGGAAACACCATATATTTT.

The rearrangement uses TRBV9 and TRBJ1-6, with 7 bases identical to TRBD1. Germline CDR1 is SGDLS and CDR2 is YYNGEE. CDR3 length equals 14 residues. The ends lost 4 bases at V and 7 bases at J; junction bases unmatched: 5. CDR3 in DNA: TGTGCCAGCAGCATAAGACAGGGAAATTCACCCCTCCACTTT. Translation gives CASSIRQGNSPLHF.

The gene calls are TRBV19 and TRBJ1-5, with D unclear. The CDR3 totals 17 residues. V shed 3 bases and J shed 1 base, with 16 bases lying between them. The germline V gene has CDR1 LNHDA and CDR2 SQIVND (reference sequence). CDR3 loop: CASSIIFGRTSNQPQHF. In DNA form, the CDR3 reads TGTGCCAGTAGTATTATTTTTGGTCGGACGAGCAATCAGCCCCAGCATTTT.

The chain is built from TRBV7-9 and TRBJ1-4; tentative D call: TRBD1 (5 bases). This CDR3 comprises 16 residues. V shed 2 bases and J shed 4 bases, with 14 bases lying between them. The germline V gene has CDR1 SEHNR and CDR2 FQNEAQ (reference sequence). The CDR3 DNA reads TGTGCCAGCAGCTTATCTTCGGCGGGGGGTAATGAAAAACTGTTTTTT. Residues: CASSLSSAGGNEKLFF.

The rearrangement uses TRBV7-6 and TRBJ1-1; maybe TRBD1 (5 bases). Germline loops: CDR1 SGHVS, CDR2 FNYEAQ. The germline V and J ends were trimmed by 1 base and 4 bases, with 19 bases remaining between them. The CDR3 sequence is 17 residues long. The CDR3 bases are TGTGCCAGCAGCTTAGACGGGTTGGGGCTAGGAAGCACTGAAGCTTTCTTT. Translating gives CASSLDGLGLGSTEAFF.

The rearrangement links TRBV19 to TRBJ2-5; D possibly corresponds to TRBD2 (7 bases). This CDR3 has 16 residues. The germline V gene has CDR1 LNHDA and CDR2 SQIVND (reference sequence). V gave up 3 bases and J gave up 7 bases, with 21 bases separating them. Here the CDR3 reads CASSIVSAGARGTQYF. CDR3 in DNA: TGTGCCAGTAGTATCGTGAGTGCGGGGGCGCGAGGGACCCAGTACTTC.

In its sample, this clone was seen a few times. Written as DNA, the CDR3 is TGTGCCAGCAGCTTAGAACGGATTACCACTGAAGCTTTCTTT. Translating it yields CASSLERITTEAFF. This chain joins TRBV11-2 and TRBJ1-1, with D unclear. The germline V gene encodes CDR1 SGHAT and CDR2 FQNNGV. V lost 0 bases to trimming and J lost 4 bases, with 9 bases between them. The CDR3 sequence is 14 residues long.

The V and J genes are TRBV5-6 and TRBJ2-5, with D possibly being TRBD2 (5 bases). Germline-derived CDR1 and CDR2 are SGHDT and YYEEEE. This CDR3 region has 13 residues. V lost 1 base, J lost 4 bases, and 8 bases lay in between. CDR3 nucleotide sequence: TGTGCCAGCAGCTTGCGGAGGAGAGAGACCCAGTACTTC. Its translation is CASSLRRRETQYF.

Concerning this clone itself: Additional DNA sequences in this sample encode the identical CDR3. The V gene is TRBV27, the J gene TRBJ2-7; possibly TRBD1 for D (5 bases). The germline gives CDR1 MNHEY, CDR2 SMNVEV (reference sequence). CDR3 length: 14 residues. Trimming cost V 3 bases and J 1 base, with 10 bases left between them. The chain's CDR3 is CASSFRAGSYEQYF. CDR3 bases: TGTGCCAGCAGTTTCAGGGCCGGTTCCTACGAGCAGTACTTC.

Only a few counts were recorded for this clone. The rearrangement links TRBV25-1 to TRBJ1-3; perhaps TRBD1 as D (6 bases). The CDR3 runs 12 residues. V was trimmed by 11 bases and J by 3 bases, leaving 11 bases between them. Germline lookup yields CDR1 MGHDK and CDR2 SYGVNS. CDR3 in amino acids: CASAGDGNTIYF. As DNA, the CDR3 is TGTGCCTCTGCAGGGGATGGAAACACCATATATTTT.

The chain couples TRBV7-8 to TRBJ2-7; possible D gene TRBD2, 6 bases. Trimming took off 5 bases at V and 10 bases at J, with 18 bases between the two ends. This CDR3 region has 13 residues. Germline V lookup: CDR1 SGHVS, CDR2 FQNEAQ. The CDR3 bases are TGTGCCAGCAGCCAACCTAGTGGGGGGACTCAGTACTTC. Encoded protein: CASSQPSGGTQYF.

The rearrangement uses TRBV7-2 and TRBJ1-3; a weak D match, TRBD1 (6 bases). The CDR3 length is 16 residues. Trimming left V 5 bases short and J 0 bases short, with 14 bases between. Germline V CDR1 and CDR2: SGHTA, FQGNSA. Here the CDR3 reads CASSTRQASSGNTIYF. The CDR3 region has the DNA TGTGCCAGCAGCACCCGACAGGCCTCCTCTGGAAACACCATATATTTT.

The chain is built from TRBV5-1 and TRBJ2-2; TRBD1 aligns across 8 bases. V lost 7 bases to trimming and J lost 1 base; unmatched junction nucleotides: 3. From germline, CDR1 is SGHRS and CDR2 YFSETQ. This CDR3 region has 14 residues. The CDR3 is CASAGQGNTGELFF. Written as DNA, the CDR3 is TGCGCCAGCGCCGGACAGGGGAACACCGGGGAGCTGTTTTTT.

This clone has more than one count but fewer than ten. The chain has TRBV19 and TRBJ1-5; D is ambiguous. Germline CDR1 LNHDA, CDR2 SQIVND (reference sequence). Trimming cost V 6 bases and J 0 bases, with 6 bases left between them. This CDR3 has 13 residues. CDR3 protein: CASSRNSNQPQHF. The CDR3 bases are TGTGCCAGTAGCCGTAATAGCAATCAGCCCCAGCATTTT.

V is TRBV2 and J is TRBJ1-2; maybe TRBD1 (5 bases). V lost 2 bases and J 4 bases, leaving 11 bases between the germline ends. Germline V gene data show CDR1 as SNHLY and CDR2 as FYNNEI. This CDR3 region has 14 residues. The CDR3 spells CASSESRQLYGYTF. The CDR3 DNA reads TGTGCCAGCAGTGAATCCCGACAGCTCTATGGCTACACCTTC.

The gene calls are TRBV30 and TRBJ2-1, with TRBD1 matching over 7 bases. The CDR3 covers 11 residues. CDR1 is GTSNPN, CDR2 SVGIG, per germline (reference sequence). V lost 6 bases and J lost 8; bases outside the gene matches: 4. As DNA, the CDR3 is TGTGCCTGTTACAGGGGAGATGAGCAGTTCTTC. It codes for CACYRGDEQFF.

The rearrangement uses TRBV5-1 and TRBJ1-2; D perhaps matches TRBD1 (6 bases). V was trimmed by 4 bases and J by 4 bases, leaving 29 bases between them. CDR1 SGHRS and CDR2 YFSETQ come from the germline V gene. The CDR3 consists of 19 residues. CDR3 residues: CASSTSSLLGGNLLYGYTF. The CDR3, as DNA: TGCGCCAGCAGCACCAGCAGCTTACTTGGGGGCAACCTCCTCTATGGCTACACCTTC.

The chain employs TRBV15 and TRBJ1-1; maybe TRBD1 (6 bases). The V and J ends lost 8 bases and 4 bases respectively, with 17 bases between them. There are 14 residues in the CDR3. Germline loops: CDR1 LNHNV, CDR2 YYDKDF (reference sequence). The CDR3 nucleotides are TGTGCCACCTCAAAGGTAAAGGGGGGCACTGAAGCTTTCTTT. Encoded protein: CATSKVKGGTEAFF.

Written as DNA, the CDR3 is TGTGCCACCAGCAGAGGACGGAACACTGAAGCTTTCTTT. Its translation: CATSRGRNTEAFF. V gene TRBV15 combines with J gene TRBJ1-1; D not resolved. Germline assignment: CDR1 LNHNV and CDR2 YYDKDF (reference sequence). Trimming took 1 base from V and 1 from J, leaving 4 bases between them. There are 13 residues in the CDR3.

Here the CDR3 reads CASSPSGTGDEQFF. The CDR3 nucleotides are TGTGCCAGCAGCCCAAGCGGGACAGGGGATGAGCAGTTCTTC. The V and J genes are TRBV7-3 and TRBJ2-1; 10 nucleotides align to TRBD1. Germline V CDR1 and CDR2: SGHTA, FQGTGA. V shed 5 bases, J shed 8 bases, and the junction held 6 bases outside the gene matches. This CDR3 has 14 residues.

This clone has a single count. The V gene is TRBV4-3, the J gene TRBJ1-6; D remains unclear. V gave up 2 bases and J gave up 9 bases, with 11 bases separating them. The CDR3 spans 14 residues. The germline gives CDR1 LGHNA, CDR2 YSLEER. For the CDR3, the DNA is TGCGCCAGCAGCCAAATCCCTGATGGTTCACCCCTCCACTTT. It translates to CASSQIPDGSPLHF.

This clone was seen only a few times. The V gene is TRBV7-2, the J gene TRBJ1-2, with D unresolved. Germline values: CDR1 SGHTA, CDR2 FQGNSA. Trimming stripped 5 bases from V and 7 bases from J, with 14 bases between. This CDR3 has 13 amino acids. The CDR3 is CASSINGPIGYTF. CDR3 DNA: TGTGCCAGCAGCATAAACGGACCGATTGGCTACACCTTC.

The V and J genes are TRBV19 and TRBJ1-5; D may be TRBD1 (5 bases). Trimming pared 7 bases from V and 1 base from J, leaving 11 bases between. Looked up from germline, CDR1 is LNHDA and CDR2 is SQIVND (reference sequence). This CDR3 is built from 14 residues. CDR3 sequence: CASKDRDSNQPQHF. CDR3 nucleotide sequence: TGTGCCAGTAAAGATCGGGACAGCAATCAGCCCCAGCATTTT.

The chain is built from TRBV4-1 and TRBJ2-2, with D possibly TRBD1 on 6 matching bases. Germline V gene data show CDR1 as MGHRA and CDR2 as YSYEKL. V was pared by 4 bases and J by 7 bases, with 16 bases between. The CDR3 is 15 amino acids. The CDR3, as DNA: TGCGCCAGCAGCCGGGGACAAGGTGGTGGCGGGGAGCTGTTTTTT. It codes for CASSRGQGGGGELFF.

This clone was seen a few times. V usage is TRBV27 and J usage is TRBJ1-4; D is unresolved. The germline V gene has CDR1 MNHEY and CDR2 SMNVEV (reference sequence). V shed 3 bases and J shed 8 bases, with 7 bases lying between them. This CDR3 spans 12 amino acids. The CDR3 here is CASSFAGEKLFF. In DNA form, the CDR3 reads TGTGCCAGCAGTTTCGCCGGAGAAAAACTGTTTTTT.

The gene calls are TRBV19 and TRBJ1-4, with D unresolved. Germline CDR1 reads LNHDA; CDR2 reads SQIVND (reference sequence). V was shortened by 1 base and J by 0 bases, with 12 bases between the two germline ends. The length of the CDR3 is 17 residues. As DNA, the CDR3 is TGTGCCAGTAGTATAGCTGGTAGCGGTACAACTAATGAAAAACTGTTTTTT. It specifies CASSIAGSGTTNEKLFF.